The subject of this entry is one TCR beta chain. Antigen unknown. CDR1 is SGHTA, CDR2 FQGNSA, per germline. Trimming took 0 bases from V and 0 from J, leaving 12 bases between them. The CDR3 spans 16 residues. The data were taken from a study of shared clonotypes between healthy human individuals. On the study more broadly: CD8 memory received one plate per donor, CD8 naive two, CD4 memory three and CD4 naive three. Regarding the study as a whole: The study found 4.5% to 6% of naive CD4 clonotypes shared across four donors.

The run depth of the assay was deep. The material for each subset, its genomic DNA, was split evenly across several immunoSEQ plates. TCRdb keeps only in-frame clones here, not all; method: immunoSEQ multiplex PCR. The sample shows roughly 2.5 million clones, 90% to 95% of them seen only once. The sample taken for sequencing was naive CD4+ T cells sorted from blood. Specified subset: CD45RA+ positively selected. The origin of this receptor is a man aged 18 to 30 in good health. The genes are TRBV7-2 and TRBJ2-7, with D unresolved. For the CDR3, the DNA is TGTGCCAGCAGCTTAGCGTATCCAGGACCCTCCTACGAGCAGTACTTC. It codes for CASSLAYPGPSYEQYF.